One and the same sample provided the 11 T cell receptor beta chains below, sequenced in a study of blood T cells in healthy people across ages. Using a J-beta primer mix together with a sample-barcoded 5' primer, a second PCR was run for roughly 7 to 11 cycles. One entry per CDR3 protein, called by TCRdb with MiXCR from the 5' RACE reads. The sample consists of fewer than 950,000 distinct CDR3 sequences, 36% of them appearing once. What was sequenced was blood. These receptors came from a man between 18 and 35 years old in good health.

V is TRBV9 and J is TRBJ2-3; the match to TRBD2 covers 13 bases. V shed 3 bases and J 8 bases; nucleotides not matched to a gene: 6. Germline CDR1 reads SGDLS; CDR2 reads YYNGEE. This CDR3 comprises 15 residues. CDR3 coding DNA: TGTGCCAGCAGCGGCCTACTAGCGGGGGGGAGTACGCAGTATTTT. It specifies CASSGLLAGGSTQYF.

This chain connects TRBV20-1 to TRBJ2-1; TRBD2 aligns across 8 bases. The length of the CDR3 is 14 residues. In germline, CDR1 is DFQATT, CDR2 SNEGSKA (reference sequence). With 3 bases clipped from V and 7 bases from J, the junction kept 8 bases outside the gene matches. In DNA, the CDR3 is TGCAGTGCTAGCTGGCGGGGGGTTGGGAATGAGCAGTTCTTC. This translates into CSASWRGVGNEQFF.

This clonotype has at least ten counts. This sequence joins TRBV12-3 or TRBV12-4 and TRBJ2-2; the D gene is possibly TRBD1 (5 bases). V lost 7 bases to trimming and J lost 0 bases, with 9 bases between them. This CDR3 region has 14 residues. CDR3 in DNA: TGTGCCAGCACCCCGGACACGAACACCGGGGAGCTGTTTTTT. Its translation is CASTPDTNTGELFF.

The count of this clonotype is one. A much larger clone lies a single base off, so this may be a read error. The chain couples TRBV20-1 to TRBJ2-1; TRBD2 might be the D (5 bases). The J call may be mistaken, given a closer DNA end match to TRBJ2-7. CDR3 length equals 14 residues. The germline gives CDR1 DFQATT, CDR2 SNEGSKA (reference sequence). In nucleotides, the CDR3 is TGCAGTGCGTCCGGTACTAGTGCCTACAATGAGCAGTACTTC. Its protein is CSASGTSAYNEQYF.

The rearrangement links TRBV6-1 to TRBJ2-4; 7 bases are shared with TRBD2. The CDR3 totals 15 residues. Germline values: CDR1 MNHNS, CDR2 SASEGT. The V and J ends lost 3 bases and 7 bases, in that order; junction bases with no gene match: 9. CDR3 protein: CASSELAEGWNIQYF. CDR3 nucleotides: TGTGCCAGCAGTGAGCTAGCGGAGGGGTGGAACATTCAGTACTTC.

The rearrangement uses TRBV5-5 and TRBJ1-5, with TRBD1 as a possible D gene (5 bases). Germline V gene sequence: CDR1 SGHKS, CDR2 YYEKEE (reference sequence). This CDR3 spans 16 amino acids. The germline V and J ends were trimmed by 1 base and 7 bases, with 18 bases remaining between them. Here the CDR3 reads CASSLKGPGARQPQHF. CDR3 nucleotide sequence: TGTGCCAGCAGCTTGAAGGGGCCCGGGGCGAGGCAGCCCCAGCATTTT.

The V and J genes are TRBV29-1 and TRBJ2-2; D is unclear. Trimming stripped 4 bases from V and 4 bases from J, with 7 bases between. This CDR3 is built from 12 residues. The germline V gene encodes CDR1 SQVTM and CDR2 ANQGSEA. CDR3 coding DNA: TGCAGCGTTGCCGGATCCACCGGGGAGCTGTTTTTT. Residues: CSVAGSTGELFF.

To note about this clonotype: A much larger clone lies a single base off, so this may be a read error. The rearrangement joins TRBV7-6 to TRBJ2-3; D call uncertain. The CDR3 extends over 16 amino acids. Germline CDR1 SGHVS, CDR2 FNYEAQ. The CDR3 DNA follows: TGTGCCCGCAGCTTAGCCACGCAGAGAAGCACAGATACGCAGTATTTT. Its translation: CARSLATQRSTDTQYF.

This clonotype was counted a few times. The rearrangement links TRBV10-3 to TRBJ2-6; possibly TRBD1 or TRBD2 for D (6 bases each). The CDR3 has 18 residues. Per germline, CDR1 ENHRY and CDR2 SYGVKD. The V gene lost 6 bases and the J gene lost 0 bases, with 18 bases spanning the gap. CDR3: CAISLDRGPTSGANVLTF. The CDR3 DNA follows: TGTGCCATCAGCTTGGATCGGGGGCCCACCTCTGGGGCCAACGTCCTGACTTTC.

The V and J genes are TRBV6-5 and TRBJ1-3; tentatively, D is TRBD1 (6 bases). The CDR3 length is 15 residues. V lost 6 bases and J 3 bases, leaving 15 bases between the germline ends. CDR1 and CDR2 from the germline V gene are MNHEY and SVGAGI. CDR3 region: CASSRGQKSGNTIYF. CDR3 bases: TGTGCCAGCAGCCGAGGACAGAAAAGTGGAAACACCATATATTTT.

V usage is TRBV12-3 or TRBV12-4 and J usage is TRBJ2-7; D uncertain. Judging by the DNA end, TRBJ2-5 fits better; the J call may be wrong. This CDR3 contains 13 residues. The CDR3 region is CASQPQKTGTQYF. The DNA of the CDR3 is TGTGCCAGCCAACCCCAAAAAACGGGGACCCAGTACTTC.